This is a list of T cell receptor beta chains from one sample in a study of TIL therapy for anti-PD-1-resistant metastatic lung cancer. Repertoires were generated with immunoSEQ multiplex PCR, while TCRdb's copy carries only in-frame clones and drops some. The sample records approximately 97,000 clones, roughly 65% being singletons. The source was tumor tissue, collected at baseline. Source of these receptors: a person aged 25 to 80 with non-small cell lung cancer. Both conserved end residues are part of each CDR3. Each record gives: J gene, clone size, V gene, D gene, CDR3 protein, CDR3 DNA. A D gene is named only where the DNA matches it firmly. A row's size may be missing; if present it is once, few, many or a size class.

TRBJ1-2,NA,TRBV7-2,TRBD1,CASSSDRVRGYTF,TGTGCCAGCAGCTCCGACAGGGTCCGTGGCTACACCTTC
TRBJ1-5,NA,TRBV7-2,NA,CASSQGYVQSNQPQHF,TGTGCCAGCAGCCAGGGGTATGTACAGAGCAATCAGCCCCAGCATTTT
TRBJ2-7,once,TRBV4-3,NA,CASSQDVGSGHLSYEQYF,TGCGCCAGCAGCCAAGATGTTGGGAGCGGACACCTCTCCTACGAGCAGTACTTC
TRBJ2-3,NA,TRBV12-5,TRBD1,CASGTGTDTQYF,TGTGCTAGCGGGACAGGGACAGATACGCAGTATTTT
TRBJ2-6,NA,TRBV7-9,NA,CASRRGSGANVLTF,TGTGCCAGCAGGAGGGGTTCAGGGGCCAACGTCCTGACTTTC
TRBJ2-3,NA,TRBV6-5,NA,CAIKVGGGTDTQYF,TGTGCCATCAAGGTAGGGGGTGGCACAGATACGCAGTATTTT
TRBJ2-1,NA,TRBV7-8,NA,CASTSNHEQFF,TGTGCCAGCACCTCTAACCATGAGCAGTTCTTC
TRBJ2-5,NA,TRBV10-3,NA,CAIVNNPQETQYF,TGTGCCATCGTCAACAATCCCCAAGAGACCCAGTACTTC
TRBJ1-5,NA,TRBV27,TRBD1,CASSPADRGRNQPQHF,TGTGCCAGCAGTCCAGCGGACAGGGGGAGGAATCAGCCCCAGCATTTT
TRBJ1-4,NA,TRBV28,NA,CASSSEGSTNEKLFF,TGTGCCAGCAGTTCAGAGGGGTCCACTAATGAAAAACTGTTTTTT
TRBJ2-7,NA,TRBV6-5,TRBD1,CATNRGSEQYF,TGTGCCACTAACAGGGGGAGCGAGCAGTACTTC
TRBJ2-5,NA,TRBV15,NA,CATSRVGGLETQYF,TGTGCCACCAGCAGAGTGGGGGGACTGGAGACCCAGTACTTC
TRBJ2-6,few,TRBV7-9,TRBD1,CASSTRQGSSGANVLTF,TGTGCCAGCAGTACAAGACAGGGTTCATCTGGGGCCAACGTCCTGACTTTC
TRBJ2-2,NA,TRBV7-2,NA,CASSLDANTGELFF,TGTGCCAGCAGCTTAGACGCGAACACCGGGGAGCTGTTTTTT
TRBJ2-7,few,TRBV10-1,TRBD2,CASSGGASGNYEQYF,TGCGCCAGCAGTGGCGGAGCTAGCGGCAACTACGAGCAGTACTTC
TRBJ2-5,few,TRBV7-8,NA,CASSSGARAETQYF,TGTGCCAGCAGCTCAGGCGCCAGAGCAGAGACCCAGTACTTC
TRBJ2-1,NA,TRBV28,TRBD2,CASISGGLPNEQFF,TGTGCCAGCATTTCGGGAGGGCTCCCCAATGAGCAGTTCTTC
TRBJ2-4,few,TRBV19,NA,CASSDLGGSAIQYF,TGTGCCAGTAGTGACCTTGGGGGGTCGGCCATTCAGTACTTC
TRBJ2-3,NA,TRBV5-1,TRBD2,CASSLFGGSSSDTQYF,TGCGCCAGCAGCCTATTCGGCGGGAGTTCCTCAGATACGCAGTATTTT
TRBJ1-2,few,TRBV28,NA,CASDSLRGLASGYTF,TGTGCCAGCGACTCGCTAAGAGGTCTCGCCTCTGGCTACACCTTC
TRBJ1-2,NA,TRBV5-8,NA,CASSSTRQAGRDYGYTF,TGTGCCAGCAGCTCCACGCGACAGGCGGGTAGGGACTATGGCTACACCTTC
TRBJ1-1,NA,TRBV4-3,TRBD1,CASSQERTGGNTEAFF,TGCGCCAGCAGCCAGGAAAGGACAGGGGGAAACACTGAAGCTTTCTTT
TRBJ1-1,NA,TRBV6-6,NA,CASSPRGVPEAFF,TGTGCCAGCAGCCCGAGGGGGGTGCCTGAAGCTTTCTTT
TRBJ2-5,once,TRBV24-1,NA,CATSDSANPQETQYF,TGTGCCACCAGTGATTCGGCCAATCCCCAAGAGACCCAGTACTTC
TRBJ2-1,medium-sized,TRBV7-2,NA,CASSSLSYLRDNEQFF,TGTGCCAGCAGCTCCCTATCGTATCTTCGGGACAATGAGCAGTTCTTC
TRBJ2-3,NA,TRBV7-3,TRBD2,CASSRSGVRSDTQYF,TGTGCCAGCAGCCGAAGCGGGGTCAGGTCAGATACGCAGTATTTT
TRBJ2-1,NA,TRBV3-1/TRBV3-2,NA,CASSQVVSNGAEQFF,TGTGCCAGCAGCCAAGTGGTCTCCAACGGGGCTGAGCAGTTCTTC
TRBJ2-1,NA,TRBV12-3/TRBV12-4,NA,CASSSEDYNEQFF,TGTGCCAGCAGTTCGGAGGATTACAATGAGCAGTTCTTC
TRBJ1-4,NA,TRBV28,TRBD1,CASSRTGPTNEKLFF,TGTGCCAGCAGTAGGACAGGGCCCACTAATGAAAAACTGTTTTTT
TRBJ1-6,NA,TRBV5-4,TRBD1,CASSPGQASRNSPLHF,TGTGCCAGCAGTCCGGGACAGGCTTCTCGGAATTCACCCCTCCACTTT
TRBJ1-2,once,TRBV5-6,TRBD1,CASSLHNSGRQGLNYGYTF,TGTGCCAGCAGCTTGCACAACTCTGGCCGACAGGGTCTTAACTATGGCTACACCTTC
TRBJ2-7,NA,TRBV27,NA,CASWGTGLPYEQYF,TGTGCCAGTTGGGGTACAGGGTTGCCCTACGAGCAGTACTTC
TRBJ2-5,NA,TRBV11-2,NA,CASSLKKDPLMETQYF,TGTGCCAGCAGCTTAAAGAAGGATCCATTAATGGAGACCCAGTACTTC
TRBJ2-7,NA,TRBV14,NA,CASSEGLQSSYEQYF,TGTGCCAGCAGCGAGGGACTCCAAAGCTCCTACGAGCAGTACTTC
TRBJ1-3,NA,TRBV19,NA,CASRNSNPDSRSGNTIYF,TGTGCCAGTAGGAATAGCAATCCGGACTCTCGCTCTGGAAACACCATATATTTT
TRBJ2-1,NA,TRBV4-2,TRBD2,CASSPGLAGDDGEQFF,TGTGCCAGCAGCCCGGGACTAGCGGGGGATGACGGTGAGCAGTTCTTC
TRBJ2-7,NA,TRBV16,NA,CASSQYDGQPSYEQYF,TGTGCCAGCAGCCAATACGATGGACAGCCCTCCTACGAGCAGTACTTC
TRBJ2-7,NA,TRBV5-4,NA,CASSINVAQNEQYF,TGTGCCAGCAGCATTAACGTGGCTCAAAACGAGCAGTACTTC
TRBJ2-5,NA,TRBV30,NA,CAWSVSDFGETQYF,TGTGCCTGGAGCGTCAGTGACTTTGGGGAGACCCAGTACTTC
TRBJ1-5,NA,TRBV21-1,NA,CASSKRQEGWTSNQPQHF,TGTGCCAGCAGTAAACGCCAGGAAGGATGGACCAGCAATCAGCCCCAGCATTTT
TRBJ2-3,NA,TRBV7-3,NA,CASSLTRLNFNTDTQYF,TGTGCCAGCAGCTTAACTAGGCTTAACTTTAATACAGATACGCAGTATTTT
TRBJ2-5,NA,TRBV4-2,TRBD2,CASSQVVASGGVETQYF,TGTGCCAGCAGCCAAGTAGTCGCTAGCGGGGGGGTAGAGACCCAGTACTTC
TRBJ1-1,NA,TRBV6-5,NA,CASSYPPGGEAFF,TGTGCCAGCAGTTACCCGCCGGGGGGTGAAGCTTTCTTT
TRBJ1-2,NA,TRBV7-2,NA,CASSLGQAIYGYTF,TGTGCCAGCAGCTTAGGTCAAGCAATTTATGGCTACACCTTC
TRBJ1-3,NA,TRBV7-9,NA,CASSLDRNTIYF,TGTGCCAGCAGCTTAGACAGAAACACCATATATTTT
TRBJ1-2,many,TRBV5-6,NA,CASSLRTVLSYGYTF,TGTGCCAGCAGCTTGAGAACAGTTTTATCCTATGGCTACACCTTC
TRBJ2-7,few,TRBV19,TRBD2,CASSMGRGDEQYF,TGTGCCAGTAGTATGGGCCGGGGGGACGAGCAGTACTTC
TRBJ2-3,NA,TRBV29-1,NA,CSPRVRTTFGASTDTQYF,TGCAGCCCCCGTGTCCGTACGACCTTTGGGGCGAGCACAGATACGCAGTATTTT
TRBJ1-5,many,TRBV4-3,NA,CASSQDSRVTQPQHF,TGCGCCAGCAGCCAAGATTCTCGGGTAACCCAGCCCCAGCATTTT
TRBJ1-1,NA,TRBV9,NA,CASSVGGENTEAFF,TGTGCCAGCAGCGTAGGAGGGGAGAACACTGAAGCTTTCTTT
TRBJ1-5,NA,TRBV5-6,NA,CASSPTGSQPQHF,TGTGCCAGCAGCCCAACAGGGTCTCAGCCCCAGCATTTT
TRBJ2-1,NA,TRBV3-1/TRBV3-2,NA,CASSHWTDNEQFF,TGTGCCAGCAGCCACTGGACAGACAATGAGCAGTTCTTC